The rows below give T cell receptor beta chains drawn from one sample of a study of CD8 T cells in ankylosing spondylitis. A single record per CDR3 protein comes from TCRdb applying MiXCR to the 5' RACE reads. Of 380,000 or so distinct CDR3 sequences in the sample, roughly 20% were seen once. Material for sequencing was blood, either unsorted or a sorted T cell fraction (not recorded which). All receptors derive from a male donor with ankylosing spondylitis or in good health (not recorded which). Both conserved end residues are part of each CDR3. Fields, in order: clone size, J gene, D gene, V gene, CDR3 protein, CDR3 DNA. The D gene is left open where the match is weak. Only part of the rows carry a size: once, few, many, or a class if the clone is expanded.

abundance: NA; j_gene: TRBJ1-1; d_gene: TRBD1; v_gene: TRBV4-1; CDR3aa: CASSQVPGGRNTEAFF; CDR3nt: TGCGCCAGCAGCCAAGTACCAGGGGGCAGGAACACTGAAGCTTTCTTT
abundance: NA; j_gene: TRBJ2-3; d_gene: TRBD2; v_gene: TRBV7-8; CDR3aa: CASSLGSWTSVDTQYF; CDR3nt: TGTGCCAGCAGCTTAGGGTCTTGGACTAGCGTCGATACGCAGTATTTT
abundance: few; j_gene: TRBJ2-3; d_gene: NA; v_gene: TRBV10-1; CDR3aa: CASSDPTAMGTDTQYF; CDR3nt: TGCGCCAGCAGTGATCCTACGGCGATGGGCACAGATACGCAGTATTTT
abundance: NA; j_gene: TRBJ2-7; d_gene: NA; v_gene: TRBV6-2/TRBV6-3; CDR3aa: CASTFPIPPLDSPKEPYEQYF; CDR3nt: TGTGCCAGCACCTTCCCCATCCCCCCCTTGGACAGTCCAAAGGAACCCTACGAGCAGTACTTC
abundance: few; j_gene: TRBJ2-3; d_gene: NA; v_gene: TRBV9; CDR3aa: CASSVSDHNTDTQYF; CDR3nt: TGTGCCAGCAGCGTTTCGGACCATAACACAGATACGCAGTATTTT
abundance: NA; j_gene: TRBJ2-1; d_gene: TRBD2; v_gene: TRBV6-4; CDR3aa: CASSDVASGYNEQFF; CDR3nt: TGTGCCAGCAGTGACGTAGCTAGCGGCTACAATGAGCAGTTCTTC
abundance: many; j_gene: TRBJ2-1; d_gene: NA; v_gene: TRBV12-3/TRBV12-4; CDR3aa: CASSFSRREQFF; CDR3nt: TGTGCCAGCAGTTTCTCCCGGCGTGAGCAGTTCTTC
abundance: NA; j_gene: TRBJ2-1; d_gene: NA; v_gene: TRBV7-2; CDR3aa: CASSLTWNEQFF; CDR3nt: TGTGCCAGCAGCTTGACTTGGAATGAGCAGTTCTTC
abundance: NA; j_gene: TRBJ2-3; d_gene: TRBD1; v_gene: TRBV7-9; CDR3aa: CASSSDRGWTDTQYF; CDR3nt: TGTGCCAGCAGCTCGGACAGGGGCTGGACAGATACGCAGTATTTT
abundance: few; j_gene: TRBJ2-6; d_gene: NA; v_gene: TRBV12-3/TRBV12-4; CDR3aa: CASSYPVGLRANVLTF; CDR3nt: TGTGCCAGCAGTTACCCGGTCGGACTCAGGGCCAACGTCCTGACTTTC
abundance: few; j_gene: TRBJ2-5; d_gene: TRBD2; v_gene: TRBV29-1; CDR3aa: CSAWTSGEFQETQYF; CDR3nt: TGCAGCGCCTGGACTAGCGGGGAGTTCCAAGAGACCCAGTACTTC
abundance: NA; j_gene: TRBJ2-3; d_gene: TRBD2; v_gene: TRBV7-8; CDR3aa: CASSLAAVAGGLRDTQYF; CDR3nt: TGTGCCAGCAGCTTAGCGGCGGTAGCGGGGGGGCTGAGAGATACGCAGTATTTT
abundance: NA; j_gene: TRBJ1-6; d_gene: TRBD1; v_gene: TRBV2; CDR3aa: CARRQDRGWDSPLHF; CDR3nt: TGTGCCCGACGGCAGGACAGGGGTTGGGATTCACCCCTCCACTTT
abundance: few; j_gene: TRBJ2-7; d_gene: TRBD2; v_gene: TRBV20-1; CDR3aa: CSAAGGGIVYEQYF; CDR3nt: TGCAGTGCCGCAGGCGGGGGGATCGTCTACGAGCAGTACTTC
abundance: NA; j_gene: TRBJ2-5; d_gene: NA; v_gene: TRBV9; CDR3aa: CASSVSGGRETQYF; CDR3nt: TGTGCCAGCAGCGTGTCCGGGGGGCGAGAGACCCAGTACTTC
abundance: few; j_gene: TRBJ1-1; d_gene: NA; v_gene: TRBV9; CDR3aa: CASSRGRSNTEAFF; CDR3nt: TGTGCCAGCAGCAGGGGGAGATCGAACACTGAAGCTTTCTTT
abundance: few; j_gene: TRBJ2-2; d_gene: NA; v_gene: TRBV27; CDR3aa: CASSLGTLVGELFF; CDR3nt: TGTGCCAGCAGTCTCGGGACATTGGTCGGGGAGCTGTTTTTT
abundance: NA; j_gene: TRBJ1-2; d_gene: TRBD1; v_gene: TRBV29-1; CDR3aa: CSVAGGPLYGYTF; CDR3nt: TGCAGCGTTGCAGGGGGGCCCCTATATGGCTACACCTTC
abundance: few; j_gene: TRBJ1-4; d_gene: TRBD1; v_gene: TRBV12-3/TRBV12-4; CDR3aa: CASSRGQLTATNEKLFF; CDR3nt: TGTGCCAGCAGTCGGGGACAGCTTACTGCAACTAATGAAAAACTGTTTTTT
abundance: many; j_gene: TRBJ2-7; d_gene: NA; v_gene: TRBV29-1; CDR3aa: CSVEGVDGSYEQYF; CDR3nt: TGCAGCGTTGAAGGCGTGGACGGCTCCTACGAGCAGTACTTC